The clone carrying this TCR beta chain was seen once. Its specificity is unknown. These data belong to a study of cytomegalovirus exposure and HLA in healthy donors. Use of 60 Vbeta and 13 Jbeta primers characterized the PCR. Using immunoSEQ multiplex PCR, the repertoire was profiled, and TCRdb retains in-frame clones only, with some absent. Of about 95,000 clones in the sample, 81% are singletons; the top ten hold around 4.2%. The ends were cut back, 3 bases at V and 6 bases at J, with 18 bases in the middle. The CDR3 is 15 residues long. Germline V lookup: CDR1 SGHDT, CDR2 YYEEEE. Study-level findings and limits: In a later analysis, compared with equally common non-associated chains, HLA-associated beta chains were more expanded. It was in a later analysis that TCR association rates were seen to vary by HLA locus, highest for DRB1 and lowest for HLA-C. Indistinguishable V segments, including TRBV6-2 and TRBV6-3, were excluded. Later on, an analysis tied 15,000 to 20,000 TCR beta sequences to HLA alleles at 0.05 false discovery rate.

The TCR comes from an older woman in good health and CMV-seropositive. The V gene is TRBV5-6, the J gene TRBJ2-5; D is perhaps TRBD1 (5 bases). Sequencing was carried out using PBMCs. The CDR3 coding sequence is TGTGCCAGCAGCTCGCCCGTAGGGCAGGGAAAGACCCAGTACTTC. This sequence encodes CASSSPVGQGKTQYF.